These T cell receptor beta chains were read from a single sample in a study of blood T cell repertoires in COVID-19. Clones were read by immunoSEQ multiplex PCR, and TCRdb kept only the in-frame ones, dropping some. The sample records some 120,000 clones, less than 90% being singletons. The sequenced sample consisted of PBMCs or T cells enriched from blood (not recorded which). The receptors were gathered from a man between 25 and 39 years old who had recovered from COVID-19. Each CDR3 is given with its conserved first and last residue. The order of the fields is J gene, V gene, D gene, clone size, CDR3 protein, CDR3 DNA. A D gene is named only where the DNA matches it firmly. Some rows mark clone size as missing; the rest say once, few, many or name a class of expanded clone.

TRBJ2-3 | TRBV3-1/TRBV3-2 | TRBD2 | NA | CASSQVPSGSWGSTDTQYF | TGTGCCAGCAGCCAAGTGCCTAGCGGGAGTTGGGGTAGCACAGATACGCAGTATTTT
TRBJ1-1 | TRBV9 | NA | NA | CASSARSSGLTEAFF | TGTGCCAGCAGCGCCCGTAGTAGTGGGCTCACTGAAGCTTTCTTT
TRBJ1-5 | TRBV19 | TRBD1 | NA | CASSWTGIRWGNQPQHF | TGTGCCAGTAGTTGGACAGGGATTCGATGGGGCAATCAGCCCCAGCATTTT
TRBJ1-1 | TRBV5-4 | TRBD1 | NA | CASSRDRGNTEAFF | TGTGCCAGCAGCCGGGACAGGGGGAACACTGAAGCTTTCTTT
TRBJ1-6 | TRBV6-5 | NA | few | CASSYQGPSPLHF | TGTGCCAGCAGTTACCAGGGGCCCTCACCCCTCCACTTT
TRBJ1-2 | TRBV6-5 | NA | NA | CASSSMVSGTTLGYTF | TGTGCCAGCAGTTCTATGGTTTCCGGGACAACCTTAGGCTACACCTTC
TRBJ1-4 | TRBV7-2 | TRBD1 | NA | CASSLDREATNEKLFF | TGTGCCAGCAGCTTGGACAGGGAGGCAACTAATGAAAAACTGTTTTTT
TRBJ1-2 | TRBV5-5 | TRBD1 | once | CASSPTGGAKALSGYTF | TGTGCCAGCAGCCCTACAGGGGGCGCCAAAGCTCTGAGTGGCTACACCTTC
TRBJ2-2 | TRBV5-4 | TRBD2 | NA | CASSSGLAGLNTGELFF | TGTGCCAGCAGTTCGGGACTAGCGGGCCTAAACACCGGGGAGCTGTTTTTT
TRBJ1-6 | TRBV7-9 | NA | few | CASSLGSRAYNSPLHF | TGTGCCAGCAGCTTAGGATCCAGGGCCTATAATTCACCCCTCCACTTT
TRBJ1-2 | TRBV12-5 | TRBD1 | NA | CASGLRQGDNYGYTF | TGTGCTAGTGGTTTGAGGCAGGGGGACAACTATGGCTACACCTTC
TRBJ2-7 | TRBV5-6 | NA | NA | CASSLYLQGSRSYEQYF | TGTGCCAGCAGCTTATATCTGCAGGGATCCCGCTCCTACGAGCAGTACTTC
TRBJ1-2 | TRBV7-2 | NA | once | CASEEVVGDYGYTF | TGTGCCAGCGAGGAGGTAGTGGGTGACTATGGCTACACCTTC
TRBJ2-7 | TRBV7-2 | NA | NA | CASSLAWSEQYF | TGTGCCAGCAGCTTAGCTTGGAGCGAGCAGTACTTC
TRBJ1-5 | TRBV6-6 | TRBD1 | NA | CASSRGGQGGVGNQPQHF | TGTGCCAGCAGCCGAGGGGGACAGGGTGGGGTTGGGAATCAGCCCCAGCATTTT
TRBJ2-5 | TRBV2 | TRBD1 | NA | CASKWGQGIEETQYF | TGTGCCAGCAAATGGGGACAGGGAATAGAAGAGACCCAGTACTTC
TRBJ2-1 | TRBV3-1/TRBV3-2 | TRBD1 | NA | CASRTGGSYNEQFF | TGTGCCAGCAGGACAGGGGGCTCCTACAATGAGCAGTTCTTC
TRBJ2-1 | TRBV11-3 | NA | NA | CASSLGARDEQFF | TGTGCCAGCAGCTTAGGAGCCCGGGATGAGCAGTTCTTC